A selection of T cell receptor beta chains follows, all from one sample in a study of shared clonotypes between healthy human individuals. The method was immunoSEQ multiplex PCR; TCRdb's version includes in-frame clones alone and lacks a portion of them. The data show 1,500,000 or so clones, 95% to 97% seen once. Sequenced input: naive CD4+ T cells sorted from blood. The source of these receptors is a man between 25 and 39 years old in good health. CDR3s include the opening cysteine and the closing phenylalanine or tryptophan. The D gene is left open where the match is weak. Rows may omit the clone size; those that give it use once, few, many or a size class.

TRBJ2-7 TRBV11-2 once NA TGTGCCAGCAGCTCCACGTACGAGCAGTACTTC CASSSTYEQYF
TRBJ2-3 TRBV5-1 NA NA TGCGCCAGCAGCTCACCAGGGGGGGTCGGCACAGATACGCAGTATTTT CASSSPGGVGTDTQYF
TRBJ2-7 TRBV5-1 NA NA TGCGCCAGCAGCTTAGAGGGCAGAGCTAGCTCCTACGAGCAGTACTTC CASSLEGRASSYEQYF
TRBJ1-1 TRBV18 few NA TGTGCCAGCTCACCTTCCGGACAGCCTAACACTGAAGCTTTCTTT CASSPSGQPNTEAFF
TRBJ2-2 TRBV9 NA NA TGTGCCAGCAGCGTAACATCCGAAAGCGGGGAGCTGTTTTTT CASSVTSESGELFF
TRBJ2-2 TRBV15 NA TRBD2 TGTGCCACCAGCAGAGATGTCGGACTAGGGGTAACCGGGGAGCTGTTTTTT CATSRDVGLGVTGELFF
TRBJ2-7 TRBV9 NA NA TGTGCCAGCAGCGTGGGCCGGGGACCTCTCCGGGAGGAGCAGTACTTC CASSVGRGPLREEQYF
TRBJ2-3 TRBV13 NA NA TGTGCCAGCAGCTCTTACCGACGGAGGGAAGATACGCAGTATTTT CASSSYRRREDTQYF
TRBJ2-7 TRBV27 NA TRBD2 TGTGCCAGCAGCTCCTACCGCGCAGCGCTAGCGGACCGTTACGAGCAGTACTTC CASSSYRAALADRYEQYF
TRBJ1-2 TRBV7-2 NA TRBD1 TGTGCCAGCAGCTTAACCGGGACAGCCTCCTATGGCTACACCTTC CASSLTGTASYGYTF
TRBJ2-1 TRBV4-1 NA NA TGCGCCAGCAGCCAAGCCCCCTTAGCGGCTTATTTCGAGCAGTTCTTC CASSQAPLAAYFEQFF
TRBJ1-5 TRBV18 NA NA TGTGCCAGCTCACGAGATCACAGGGACAATCAGCCCCAGCATTTT CASSRDHRDNQPQHF
TRBJ2-3 TRBV30 NA NA TGTGCCTGGTCGAAAGGGGGTACGCAGTATTTT CAWSKGGTQYF
TRBJ2-5 TRBV7-9 NA NA TGTGCCAGCAGCTTAGCAGAGGCCCAGTACTTC CASSLAEAQYF
TRBJ2-1 TRBV28 NA TRBD2 TGTGCCAGCAGTGCCCGTCTAGCGGGGGGTTTGGAGCAGTTCTTC CASSARLAGGLEQFF
TRBJ1-2 TRBV15 NA TRBD1 TGTGCCACTAGACAGGGCTTCTATGGCTACACCTTC CATRQGFYGYTF
TRBJ2-7 TRBV28 once NA TGTGCCAGCAGTGATACCGGGACTCAACAAACCCTTACCTACGAGCAGTACTTC CASSDTGTQQTLTYEQYF
TRBJ2-4 TRBV6-5 NA NA TGTGCCAGCAGTTACGGTTGGGGCGTAGGAAACATTCAGTACTTC CASSYGWGVGNIQYF
TRBJ2-1 TRBV11-2 NA TRBD2 TGTGCCAGCAGCCACGGGACTAGCGGGAGTGGAAATGAGCAGTTCTTC CASSHGTSGSGNEQFF
TRBJ2-5 TRBV5-1 NA NA TGCGCCAGCAGCTTGGGGAAGGCCCAAGAGACCCAGTACTTC CASSLGKAQETQYF
TRBJ2-1 TRBV18 NA TRBD1 TGTGCCAGCTCACCAATTGGGACAGGGGCCCACAATGAGCAGTTCTTC CASSPIGTGAHNEQFF
TRBJ2-1 TRBV11-2 NA TRBD2 TGTGCCAGCAGCTTAGGAGGTAGCGGGACCAATGAGCAGTTCTTC CASSLGGSGTNEQFF
TRBJ2-2 TRBV5-1 NA NA TGCGCCAGCAGCTTGCGATATAACACCGGGGAGCTGTTTTTT CASSLRYNTGELFF